These 21 T cell receptor beta chains originate from one sample sequenced in a study of CXCR3-negative and CXCR3-positive naive CD8 T cells. cDNA libraries for TRB were generated by 5' RACE incorporating UMI labels. TCRdb reprocessed the 5' RACE reads and keeps a single row for each CDR3 protein, giving no DNA. With 7,000 to 8,000 distinct CDR3 sequences in the sample, the ten largest clones hold less than 2%. Input material: naive CXCR3- CD8+ T cells from blood. This sample's subset: CD45RO-CCR7+CD27+CD95- naive CD8+ T cells lacking CXCR3 (TNR3-). These TCRs come from a human donor in good health. Some clones in this sample may be carry-over from other donors' samples.

The chain has TRBV6-6 and TRBJ1-5; no DNA is available, so the TRBD1 call from TCRdb remains unchecked. Germline lookup yields CDR1 MNHNY and CDR2 SVGAGI (reference sequence). This CDR3 contains 15 residues. The CDR3 reads CASSSGGSSNQPQHF.

This clonotype is labeled medium-sized based on frequency. This chain connects TRBV2 to TRBJ2-3; TCRdb's D call, TRBD1, is unchecked because there is no DNA. Germline V gene lookup returns CDR1 SNHLY and CDR2 FYNNEI. This CDR3 contains 16 residues. The CDR3 spells CASSVKGDGSTDTQYF.

In terms of frequency, this clonotype is medium-sized (0.01 to 0.1%). The chain recombines TRBV13 with TRBJ1-1. Germline loops: CDR1 PRHDT, CDR2 FYEKMQ (reference sequence). The CDR3 consists of 12 residues. This chain's CDR3 is CASTIGNTEAFF.

This chain links TRBV5-1 with TRBJ2-1; the D call of TRBD2 rests on TCRdb alone, since no DNA is present to check it. This CDR3 is built from 17 residues. Germline assignment: CDR1 SGHRS and CDR2 YFSETQ. The CDR3: CASSWELGGWDYNEQFF.

Judged by frequency, this clonotype is medium-sized (0.01 to 0.1%). The chain combines TRBV6-1 with TRBJ2-7. This CDR3 contains 13 residues. Germline V gene data show CDR1 as MNHNS and CDR2 as SASEGT. CDR3 protein: CASSEKGGYEQYF.

According to its frequency, this clonotype is medium-sized. V and J are TRBV20-1 and TRBJ2-7; lacking DNA, the TRBD1 call made by TCRdb goes unchecked. The CDR3 sequence is 15 residues long. CDR1 and CDR2 from the germline V gene are DFQATT and SNEGSKA (reference sequence). The CDR3 loop reads CSAREGGTALREQYF.

This chain connects TRBV29-1 to TRBJ2-2. Germline-derived CDR1 and CDR2 are SQVTM and ANQGSEA. The CDR3 loop spans 13 amino acids. CDR3 residues: CSLMGDSTGELFF.

This clonotype ranks as medium-sized in terms of frequency. J is TRBJ1-2 and V is TRBV29-1. Germline V gives CDR1 SQVTM, CDR2 ANQGSEA. This CDR3 has 15 amino acids. The CDR3 region is CSVEDPVGIGYGYTF.

This clonotype is medium-sized by frequency. The chain carries TRBV29-1 and TRBJ2-7. This CDR3 is 11 amino acids long. CDR1 is SQVTM, CDR2 ANQGSEA, per germline. The CDR3 is CSVEDRNEQYF.

The J gene is TRBJ2-3, the V gene TRBV28; TCRdb designates TRBD2, a call that cannot be tested without DNA. The CDR3 contains 15 residues. Per germline, CDR1 MDHEN and CDR2 SYDVKM. The CDR3 sequence: CASSSPLAGGYTQYF.

This clonotype is medium-sized by frequency. The genes are TRBV2 and TRBJ2-7; TCRdb lists TRBD1, though no DNA is available to test this call. Germline assignment: CDR1 SNHLY and CDR2 FYNNEI. This CDR3 region has 17 residues. CDR3 in amino acids: CASSERWGHDSVYEQYF. The full variable domain, rest sourced from reference TRBV2 and TRBJ2-7, is EPEVTQTPSHQVTQMGQEVILRCVPISNHLYFYWYRQILGQKVEFLVSFYNNEISEKSEIFDDQFSVERPDGSNFTLKIRSTKLEDSAMYFCASSERWGHDSVYEQYFGPGTRLTVT.

The chain has TRBV20-1 and TRBJ2-3. CDR1 DFQATT and CDR2 SNEGSKA come from the germline V gene (reference sequence). CDR3 length: 13 residues. The CDR3: CSAIASSTDTQYF.

The rearrangement joins TRBV10-3 to TRBJ2-3; lacking DNA, the TRBD2 call made by TCRdb goes unchecked. The CDR3 has 17 residues. The germline V gene has CDR1 ENHRY and CDR2 SYGVKD. This CDR3 is CAISEFRGGRSTDTQYF.

This clonotype shows up as medium-sized (0.01 to 0.1%) by frequency. The genes are TRBV5-1 and TRBJ2-7; TCRdb picks TRBD1, but there is no DNA to check that call. Germline V gene data show CDR1 as SGHRS and CDR2 as YFSETQ. This CDR3 has 15 residues. The CDR3 sequence is CASSLGVQGNYEQYF.

The V and J genes are TRBV27 and TRBJ1-2. Germline loops: CDR1 MNHEY, CDR2 SMNVEV (reference sequence). CDR3 length equals 14 residues. CDR3: CASSGKGLNYGYTF.

The V and J genes are TRBV2 and TRBJ1-2; the D call of TRBD1 rests on TCRdb alone, since no DNA is present to check it. CDR1 is SNHLY and CDR2 is FYNNEI in the germline V gene. The CDR3 consists of 14 residues. CDR3 loop: CASRGPGTPYGYTF.

The chain links TRBV12-3 or TRBV12-4 to TRBJ2-5; lacking DNA, the TRBD2 call made by TCRdb goes unchecked. This CDR3 comprises 15 residues. The CDR3 loop is CASSLNGTPYETQYF.

In terms of frequency, this clonotype is medium-sized. The CDR3 spells CSVDLGQGALGYTF. V usage is TRBV29-1 and J usage is TRBJ1-2; TCRdb designates TRBD1, a call that cannot be tested without DNA. Germline CDR1 and CDR2: SQVTM and ANQGSEA. The CDR3 has 14 residues.

Frequency places this clonotype as medium-sized. The chain recombines TRBV29-1 with TRBJ2-1; with no DNA, the TCRdb D assignment of TRBD2 cannot be verified. Per germline, CDR1 SQVTM and CDR2 ANQGSEA. The CDR3 covers 14 residues. CDR3 sequence: CSLLGTSHSNEQFF.

This clonotype is called medium-sized based on its frequency. The V call is TRBV3-1, the J call TRBJ1-1; TCRdb gives TRBD1 as the D gene, but with no DNA this cannot be confirmed. CDR1 and CDR2 (germline): LGHDT, YNNKEL (reference sequence). The CDR3 totals 15 residues. CDR3 residues: CASSGRGGLNTEAFF.

The chain employs TRBV7-9 and TRBJ2-7. Germline CDR1 is SEHNR and CDR2 is FQNEAQ (reference sequence). This CDR3 spans 12 amino acids. CDR3 region: CASSTDALEQYF.